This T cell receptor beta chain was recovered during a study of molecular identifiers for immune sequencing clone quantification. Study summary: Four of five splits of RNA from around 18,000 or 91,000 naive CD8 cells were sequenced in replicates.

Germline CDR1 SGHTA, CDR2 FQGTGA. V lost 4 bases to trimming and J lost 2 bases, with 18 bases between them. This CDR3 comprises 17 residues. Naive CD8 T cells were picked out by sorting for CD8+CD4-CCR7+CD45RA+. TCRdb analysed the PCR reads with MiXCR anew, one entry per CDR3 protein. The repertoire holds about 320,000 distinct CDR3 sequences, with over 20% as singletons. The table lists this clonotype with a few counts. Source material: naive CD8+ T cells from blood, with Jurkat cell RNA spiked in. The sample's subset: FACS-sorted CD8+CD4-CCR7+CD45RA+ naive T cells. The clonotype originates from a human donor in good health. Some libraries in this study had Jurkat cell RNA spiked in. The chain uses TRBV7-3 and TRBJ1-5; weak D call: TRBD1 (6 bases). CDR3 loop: CASSSRGRGRGNQPQHF. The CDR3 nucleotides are TGTGCCAGCAGCTCTAGGGGGAGGGGAAGAGGCAATCAGCCCCAGCATTTT.